This T cell receptor (beta chain) was identified in a study of beta chain features in type 1 diabetes. Findings and caveats of the study: A pattern of fewer insertions and more deletions at VDJ junctions was seen in type 1 diabetes patients. In the patient group, naive, central memory and Treg TCRB repertoires seemed more alike than in the healthy donor group.

Worth noting for this clone: The antigen is unknown.

All of the isolated RNA was reverse transcribed, so expressed TCRB transcripts were sequenced. Assay used: immunoSEQ multiplex PCR; TCRdb lists only in-frame clones, some missing. The table records about 900,000 clones, 17% of them present only once. Trimming at V came to 5 bases and at J to 2 bases, leaving 9 bases not matched to a gene. The germline CDR1 and CDR2 sequences are SGDLS and YYNGEE. This CDR3 comprises 15 residues. This chain links TRBV9 with TRBJ2-7; TRBD1 matches at 8 bases. This receptor was obtained from a woman aged 18-29 years in good health. Sequencing input: naive CD4+ T cells from blood. CDR3 loop: CASSRSLDRAYEQYF. The CDR3, as DNA: TGTGCCAGCAGTCGTAGCTTGGACAGGGCCTACGAGCAGTACTTC.